This T cell receptor (beta chain) originates from a study of T-cell memory formation after mild COVID-19. For the study at large: Clustering of TCRs was largely donor specific. Regarding the study as a whole: Later expanders leaned CD4+, whereas clones that contracted between day 15 and 85 were balanced CD4/CD8.

5'RACE with constant-segment primers built TCRalpha and TCRbeta cDNA libraries with UMIs. TCRdb processed the 5' RACE reads anew with MiXCR; each CDR3 protein has one entry. This table holds roughly 110,000 distinct CDR3 sequences, over 10% found once. In the case of this clonotype: The antigen is unknown.

Trimming cost V 4 bases and J 13 bases, with 16 bases left between them. Germline assignment: CDR1 SQVTM and CDR2 ANQGSEA. The CDR3 spans 11 residues. Source material: PBMCs or a T cell subset sorted from them (not recorded which). This chain joins TRBV29-1 and TRBJ1-1; D might be TRBD1 (6 bases). This clonotype was obtained from an adult woman who had mild COVID-19 (a few samples of this study predate the infection). Cell type and time point are not known. DNA of the CDR3: TGCAGCGTTGGGAACAAGCTACAGGGTTTCTTT. Translating gives CSVGNKLQGFF.